This TCR beta chain originates from a study of shared clonotypes between healthy human individuals. There are 12 residues in the CDR3. Trimming removed 5 bases at V and 3 bases at J, with 7 bases between. CDR1 and CDR2 (germline): SEHNR, FQNEAQ (reference sequence). Only in-frame clones appear in the TCRdb table, and some are missing; sequencing was by immunoSEQ multiplex PCR. The sample includes over a million clones, 96% of them seen just once. This clone has a handful of counts. The TCR comes from a man aged 25 to 40 in good health. V and J are TRBV7-9 and TRBJ1-2, with D perhaps matching TRBD1 (5 bases). The sample consisted of naive CD4+ T cells sorted from blood. This sample's subset: CD45RA+ positively selected. The CDR3 nucleotides read TGTGCCAGCAGCCGGGGGGACTATGGCTACACCTTC. Residues: CASSRGDYGYTF.